The 9 T cell receptor beta chains given below trace back to one sample, sequenced in a study of T-cell memory formation after mild COVID-19. TCRdb passed the 5' RACE reads through MiXCR, listing each CDR3 protein once. The profile shows about 140,000 distinct CDR3 sequences, 6% to 7% of them singletons. Sequencing was carried out using PBMCs or a T cell subset sorted from them (not recorded which). The receptors stem from an adult woman who had mild COVID-19 (a few samples of this study predate the infection). Cell type and time point are not known.

There are many counts of this clonotype. The V and J genes are TRBV14 and TRBJ2-5; D not resolved. CDR1 is SGHDN, CDR2 FVKESK, per germline. V was trimmed by 5 bases and J by 2 bases, leaving 18 bases between them. This CDR3 region has 16 residues. The CDR3 DNA reads TGTGCCAGCAGCTATGCCGCCGGGCGGCTTCAAGAGACCCAGTACTTC. This codes for CASSYAAGRLQETQYF.

The rearrangement joins TRBV5-6 to TRBJ1-2, with a weak D call TRBD1 (5 bases). V was cut by 4 bases and J by 4 bases, with 11 bases left in between. Per germline, CDR1 SGHDT and CDR2 YYEEEE. The CDR3 length is 13 residues. The CDR3 nucleotides read TGTGCCAGCAGCCGTCAGGGCCTCTATGGCTACACCTTC. The encoded protein is CASSRQGLYGYTF.

This clonotype was seen many times. The rearrangement uses TRBV19 and TRBJ1-2; no firm D call. Germline CDR1 reads LNHDA; CDR2 reads SQIVND (reference sequence). The germline V and J ends were trimmed by 4 bases and 5 bases, with 8 bases remaining between them. CDR3 length: 12 residues. CDR3 in DNA: TGTGCCAGTAGTAGCCGGTTTTATGGCTACACCTTC. Amino acid sequence: CASSSRFYGYTF.

This clonotype occurred many times. The CDR3: CASSSGQGAIGELFF. The CDR3, as DNA: TGTGCCAGCAGCTCCGGACAGGGGGCGATCGGGGAGCTGTTTTTT. This chain joins TRBV7-2 and TRBJ2-2; 11 nucleotides match TRBD1. From germline, CDR1 is SGHTA and CDR2 FQGNSA. J gave up 7 bases and V 4 bases, and 5 bases lay outside the gene matches. The length of the CDR3 is 15 residues.

The sample holds a few counts of this clonotype. The DNA is omitted, as the CDR3 cannot be located on it reliably, and the CDR3 follows TCRdb's listing. The chain recombines TRBV7-9 with TRBJ2-2; the table's D call, TRBD1, has no DNA check behind it. In germline, CDR1 is SEHNR, CDR2 FQNEAQ (reference sequence). The CDR3 spans 16 residues, counting both ends. CDR3 protein: CASSPGQRGTGELFFF.

The chain combines TRBV7-9 with TRBJ1-1; the D is unclear. CDR1 SEHNR and CDR2 FQNEAQ come from the germline V gene (reference sequence). V was clipped by 5 bases and J by 3 bases, with 10 bases between them. The CDR3 sequence is 13 residues long. DNA for the CDR3: TGTGCCAGCAGCCCCAGTTCAGACACTGAAGCTTTCTTT. Translation: CASSPSSDTEAFF.

This clonotype was seen a few times. The rearrangement links TRBV7-2 to TRBJ2-7; 10 bases align to TRBD2. V shed 5 bases, J shed 4 bases, and the junction held 5 bases outside the gene matches. The CDR3 covers 14 residues. The germline V gene encodes CDR1 SGHTA and CDR2 FQGNSA. CDR3 DNA: TGTGCCAGCAGCCCACAGCGGGGGGGGTACGAGCAGTACTTC. It encodes CASSPQRGGYEQYF.

Many counts were recorded for this clonotype. The chain carries TRBV27 and TRBJ1-2, with 8 positions matching TRBD1. Germline CDR1 MNHEY, CDR2 SMNVEV (reference sequence). V trimming: 5 bases; J trimming: 4 bases; junction bases outside the gene matches: 12. There are 16 residues in the CDR3. CDR3 sequence: CASSLETGGLGYGYTF. Written as DNA, the CDR3 is TGTGCCAGCAGTCTCGAAACAGGGGGGCTAGGCTATGGCTACACCTTC.

The chain uses TRBV20-1 and TRBJ1-2; D possibly corresponds to TRBD1 (5 bases). The CDR3 has 15 residues. V lost 1 base, J lost 4 bases, and 16 bases lay in between. Germline V gene data show CDR1 as DFQATT and CDR2 as SNEGSKA (reference sequence). In DNA, the CDR3 is TGCAGTGCTAGAGTCGTCCTGGACATCGGCTATGGCTACACCTTC. It encodes CSARVVLDIGYGYTF.